In this sample, the clone carrying this TCR beta chain turned up a few times. The sample belongs to a study of blood T cell repertoires in COVID-19. TCRdb keeps only in-frame clones here, not all; method: immunoSEQ multiplex PCR. The sample has 400,000 to 500,000 clones, more than 70% seen once. Participants spanned ages about 18 to 100 years and resided in 20 to 30 US areas. In the 2 weeks before study entry, exposed participants met a COVID-19 case, which was PCR-confirmed or clinician-diagnosed. The V gene's germline CDR1 is MDHEN and CDR2 SYDVKM. The CDR3 has 15 residues. Trimming removed 3 bases from V and 4 bases from J; junction bases left unmatched: 8.

The J gene is TRBJ2-7, the V gene TRBV28, with 8 bases aligning to TRBD1. The sample consisted of PBMCs or T cells enriched from blood (not recorded which). This TCR came from a woman in her late teens or twenties who had been exposed to COVID-19. CDR3 sequence reads: CASSFLTGGRYEQYF. The DNA for the CDR3 is TGTGCCAGCAGTTTCCTAACAGGGGGGAGATACGAGCAGTACTTC.